The 8 T cell receptor beta chains presented below share a single source sample, sequenced in a study of T-cell reconstitution after alpha-beta-depleted transplantation in children. Unique molecular identifiers were used to barcode this TCRbeta library. TCRdb independently ran MiXCR on the PCR reads; one entry per CDR3 protein. The repertoire consists of around 490,000 distinct CDR3 sequences, with around 10% occurring once and the leading ten covering 14%. Sequenced here: PBMCs, mostly from graft donor cells, sampled 180 days after TCRalphabeta/CD19-depleted stem cell transplant. The receptors were gathered from a female patient aged 2-9 years who had a stem cell transplant for aplastic anemia, so the T cells may come from the graft donor.

V gene TRBV12-3 or TRBV12-4 combines with J gene TRBJ2-7, with 8 positions matching TRBD2. The V gene end was trimmed by 5 bases and the J gene end by 4 bases; junction bases not matched to a gene: 13. The CDR3 runs 16 residues. CDR3 protein: CASSAQGSGSRYEQYF. Here the CDR3 DNA reads TGTGCCAGCAGTGCCCAGGGGAGCGGGAGCAGGTACGAGCAGTACTTC.

This chain links TRBV5-1 with TRBJ1-4, with TRBD1 matching over 7 bases. The CDR3 spans 15 residues. The V segment lost 4 bases and the J segment 4 bases; nucleotides outside the gene matches: 7. CDR1 is SGHRS, CDR2 YFSETQ, per germline. Here the CDR3 reads CASSPTGTVNEKLFF. The CDR3 nucleotides read TGCGCCAGCAGCCCAACCGGGACAGTTAATGAAAAACTGTTTTTT.

The chain joins TRBV18 to TRBJ2-1, with 12 bases identical to TRBD2. Germline V CDR1 and CDR2: KGHSH, LQKENI. V trimming: 4 bases; J trimming: 5 bases; junction bases outside the gene matches: 6. The CDR3 runs to 16 residues. CDR3 nucleotides: TGTGCCAGCTCACGCGAACTAGCGGGAGGAAACAATGAGCAGTTCTTC. Protein: CASSRELAGGNNEQFF.

The table lists this clonotype with a few counts. The chain is built from TRBV10-3 and TRBJ1-1; 8 positions agree with TRBD1. The trim removed 5 bases at V and 6 bases at J, leaving 5 bases unmatched. The CDR3 consists of 13 residues. Looked up from germline, CDR1 is ENHRY and CDR2 is SYGVKD. The CDR3 sequence is CAISPSTGAEAFF. The CDR3 DNA sequence: TGTGCCATCAGTCCCTCGACAGGGGCTGAAGCTTTCTTT.

This clonotype was observed at least ten times. The CDR3 here is CASSFGSGGYEQYV. CDR3 DNA: TGCGCCAGCAGCTTTGGGTCAGGGGGCTACGAGCAGTACGTC. This chain joins TRBV5-1 and TRBJ2-7; 7 bases map to TRBD1. J lost 3 bases, V lost 2 bases, and 5 bases had no gene match. This CDR3 is 14 amino acids long. CDR1 SGHRS and CDR2 YFSETQ come from the germline V gene.

This clonotype was counted a few times. The chain employs TRBV20-1 and TRBJ2-3, with TRBD2 matching 14 bases. After removal of 1 base from V and 1 base from J, the junction contained 7 bases not matched to a gene. Germline-derived CDR1 and CDR2 are DFQATT and SNEGSKA (reference sequence). CDR3 length: 18 amino acids. The CDR3, as DNA: TGCAGTGCTAGAGGTGCGGGACTAGCGGGAGCCGGCACAGATACGCAGTATTTT. Protein sequence: CSARGAGLAGAGTDTQYF.

This clonotype was counted between two and nine times. The gene calls are TRBV21-1 and TRBJ2-6; TRBD1 was called by the table and not checked on the DNA. TRBV21-1 represents a pseudogene. The CDR3 has 17 amino acids. This CDR3 is CASSKALRGHGANVLTF. The CDR3 nucleotides read TGTGCCAGCAGCAAAGCGCTTCGGGGGCACGGGGCCAACGTCCTGACTTTC.

J is TRBJ2-1 and V is TRBV14, with D unclear. Trimming stripped 0 bases from V and 1 base from J, with 16 bases between. CDR1 and CDR2 from the germline V gene are SGHDN and FVKESK. The CDR3 consists of 18 residues. The CDR3 reads CASSQDFWAMGSYNEQFF. For the CDR3, the DNA is TGTGCCAGCAGCCAAGATTTTTGGGCCATGGGGTCCTACAATGAGCAGTTCTTC.